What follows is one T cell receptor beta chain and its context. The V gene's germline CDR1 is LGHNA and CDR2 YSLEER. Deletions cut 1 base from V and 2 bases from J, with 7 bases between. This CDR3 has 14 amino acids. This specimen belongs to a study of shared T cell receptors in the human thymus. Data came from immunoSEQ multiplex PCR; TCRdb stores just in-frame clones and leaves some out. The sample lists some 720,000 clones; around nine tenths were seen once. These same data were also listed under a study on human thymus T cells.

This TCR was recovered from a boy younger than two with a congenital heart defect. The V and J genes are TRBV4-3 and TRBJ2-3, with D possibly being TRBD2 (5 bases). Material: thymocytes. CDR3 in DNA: TGCGCCAGCAGCCAAGCGGGGTACACAGATACGCAGTATTTT. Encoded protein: CASSQAGYTDTQYF.